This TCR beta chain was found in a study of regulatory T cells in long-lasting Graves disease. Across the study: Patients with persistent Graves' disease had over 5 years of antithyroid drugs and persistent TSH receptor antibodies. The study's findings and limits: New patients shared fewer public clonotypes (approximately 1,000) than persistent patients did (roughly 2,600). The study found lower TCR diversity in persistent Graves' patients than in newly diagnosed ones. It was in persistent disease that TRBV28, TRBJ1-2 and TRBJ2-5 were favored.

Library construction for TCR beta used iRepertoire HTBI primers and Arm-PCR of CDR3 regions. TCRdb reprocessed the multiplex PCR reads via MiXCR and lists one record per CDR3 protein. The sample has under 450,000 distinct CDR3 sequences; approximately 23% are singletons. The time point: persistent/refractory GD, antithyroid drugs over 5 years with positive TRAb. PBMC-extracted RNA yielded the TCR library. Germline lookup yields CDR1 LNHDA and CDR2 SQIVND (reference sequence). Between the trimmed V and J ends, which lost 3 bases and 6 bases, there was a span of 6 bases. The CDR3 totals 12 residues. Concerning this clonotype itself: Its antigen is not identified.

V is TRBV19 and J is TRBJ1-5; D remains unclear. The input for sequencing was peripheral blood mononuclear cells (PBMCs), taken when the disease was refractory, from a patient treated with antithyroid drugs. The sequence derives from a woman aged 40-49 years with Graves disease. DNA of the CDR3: TGTGCCAGTAGTATCGGGGTTCAGCCCCAGCATTTT. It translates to CASSIGVQPQHF.